This T cell receptor (beta chain) was captured by sequencing in a study of cytomegalovirus exposure and HLA in healthy donors. Findings and limits, study-wide: Per a later analysis, 16,951 TCR beta sequences showed association with HLA alleles at 0.05 false discovery rate. The study listed approximately 160 cytomegalovirus-associated TCR beta chains.

The PCR employed 60 Vbeta primers together with 13 Jbeta primers. This table comes from immunoSEQ multiplex PCR, and its TCRdb copy is limited to in-frame clones, with some not included. Among around 280,000 clones listed, roughly 90% were seen once. Germline V lookup: CDR1 SGHDT, CDR2 YYEEEE. This CDR3 comprises 16 residues. V was trimmed by 0 bases and J by 2 bases, leaving 15 bases between them. Concerning this clone: No antigen is known for it.

The receptor's source is a woman aged 18-30 years in good health and CMV-seronegative. The source material was PBMCs. V usage is TRBV5-6 and J usage is TRBJ2-7; tentatively, D is TRBD2 (6 bases). This CDR3 is CASSLGYPGLTYEQYF. In DNA, the CDR3 is TGTGCCAGCAGCTTGGGGTATCCGGGACTCACCTACGAGCAGTACTTC.